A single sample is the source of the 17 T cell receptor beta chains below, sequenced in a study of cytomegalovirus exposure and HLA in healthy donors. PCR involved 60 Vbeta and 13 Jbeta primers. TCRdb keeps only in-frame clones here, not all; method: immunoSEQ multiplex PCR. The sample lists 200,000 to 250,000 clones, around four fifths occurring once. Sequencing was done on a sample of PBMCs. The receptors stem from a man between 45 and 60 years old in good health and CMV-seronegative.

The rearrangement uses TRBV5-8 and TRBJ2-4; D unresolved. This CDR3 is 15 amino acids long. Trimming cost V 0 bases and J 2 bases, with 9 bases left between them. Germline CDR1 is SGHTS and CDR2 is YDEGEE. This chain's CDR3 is CASSLALSTKNIQYF. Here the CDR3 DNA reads TGTGCCAGCAGCTTGGCCCTATCTACCAAAAACATTCAGTACTTC.

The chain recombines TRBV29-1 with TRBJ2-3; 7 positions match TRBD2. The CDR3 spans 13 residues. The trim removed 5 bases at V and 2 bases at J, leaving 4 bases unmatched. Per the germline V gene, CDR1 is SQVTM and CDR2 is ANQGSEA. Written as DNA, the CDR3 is TGCAGCGTTCCAGCGGGGAACACAGATACGCAGTATTTT. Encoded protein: CSVPAGNTDTQYF.

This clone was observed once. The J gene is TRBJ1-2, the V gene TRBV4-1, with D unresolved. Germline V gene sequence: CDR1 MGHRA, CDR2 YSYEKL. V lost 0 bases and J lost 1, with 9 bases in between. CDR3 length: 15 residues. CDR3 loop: CASSQDWENNYGYTF. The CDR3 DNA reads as TGCGCCAGCAGCCAAGATTGGGAGAATAACTATGGCTACACCTTC.

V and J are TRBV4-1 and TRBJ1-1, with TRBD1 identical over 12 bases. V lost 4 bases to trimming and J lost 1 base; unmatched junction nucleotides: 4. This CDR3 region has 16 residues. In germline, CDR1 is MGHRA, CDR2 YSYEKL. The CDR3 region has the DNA TGCGCCAGCAGCCCGGGACAGGGGGCCGGGAACACTGAAGCTTTCTTT. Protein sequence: CASSPGQGAGNTEAFF.

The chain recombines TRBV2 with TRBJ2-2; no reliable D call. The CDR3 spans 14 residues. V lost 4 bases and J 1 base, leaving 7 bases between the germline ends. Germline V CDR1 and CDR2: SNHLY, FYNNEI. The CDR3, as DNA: TGTGCCAGCAGTGCTCTTAAGAACACCGGGGAGCTGTTTTTT. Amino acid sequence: CASSALKNTGELFF.

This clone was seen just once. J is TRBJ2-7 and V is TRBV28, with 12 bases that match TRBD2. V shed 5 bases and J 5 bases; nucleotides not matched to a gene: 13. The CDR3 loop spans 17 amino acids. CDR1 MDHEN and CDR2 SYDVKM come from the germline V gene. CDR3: CASSTRLAGALRDEQYF. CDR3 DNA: TGTGCCAGCAGTACCCGACTAGCGGGAGCCCTTCGGGACGAGCAGTACTTC.

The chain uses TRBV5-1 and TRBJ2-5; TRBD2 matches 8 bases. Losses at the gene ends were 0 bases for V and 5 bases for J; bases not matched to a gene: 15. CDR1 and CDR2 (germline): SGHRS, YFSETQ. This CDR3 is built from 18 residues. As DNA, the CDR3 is TGCGCCAGCAGCTTGGCCCCGGGTAGCGGGGCCCCCGGGGAGACCCAGTACTTC. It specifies CASSLAPGSGAPGETQYF.

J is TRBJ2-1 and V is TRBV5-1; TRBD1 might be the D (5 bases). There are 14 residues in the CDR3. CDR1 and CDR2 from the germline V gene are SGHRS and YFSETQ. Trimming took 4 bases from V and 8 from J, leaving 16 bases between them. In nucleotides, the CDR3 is TGCGCCAGCAGCCCTGGACCTGGGGCCCATGAGCAGTTCTTC. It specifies CASSPGPGAHEQFF.

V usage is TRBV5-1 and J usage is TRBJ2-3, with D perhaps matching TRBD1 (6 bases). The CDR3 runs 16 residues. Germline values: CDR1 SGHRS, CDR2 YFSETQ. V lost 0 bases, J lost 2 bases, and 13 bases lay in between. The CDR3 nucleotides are TGCGCCAGCAGCTTGGCCCGGACAGCCTACACAGATACGCAGTATTTT. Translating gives CASSLARTAYTDTQYF.

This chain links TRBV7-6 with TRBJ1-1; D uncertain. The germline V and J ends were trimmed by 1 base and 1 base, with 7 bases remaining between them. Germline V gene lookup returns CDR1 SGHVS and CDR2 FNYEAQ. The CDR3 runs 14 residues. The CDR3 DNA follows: TGTGCCAGCAGCTTAGAAGCGAGGAACACTGAAGCTTTCTTT. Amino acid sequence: CASSLEARNTEAFF.

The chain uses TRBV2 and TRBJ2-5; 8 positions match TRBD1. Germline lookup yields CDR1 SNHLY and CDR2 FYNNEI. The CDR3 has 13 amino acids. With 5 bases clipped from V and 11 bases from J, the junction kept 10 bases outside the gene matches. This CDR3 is CASSKSSTGEQYF. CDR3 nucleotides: TGTGCCAGCAGTAAATCCTCGACAGGGGAGCAGTACTTC.

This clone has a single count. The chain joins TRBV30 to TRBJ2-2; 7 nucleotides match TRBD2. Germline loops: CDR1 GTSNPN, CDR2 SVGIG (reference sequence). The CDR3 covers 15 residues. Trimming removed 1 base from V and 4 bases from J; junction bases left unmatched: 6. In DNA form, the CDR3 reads TGTGCCTGGAGTGCGGGAGGCAGTGGCACCGGGGAGCTGTTTTTT. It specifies CAWSAGGSGTGELFF.

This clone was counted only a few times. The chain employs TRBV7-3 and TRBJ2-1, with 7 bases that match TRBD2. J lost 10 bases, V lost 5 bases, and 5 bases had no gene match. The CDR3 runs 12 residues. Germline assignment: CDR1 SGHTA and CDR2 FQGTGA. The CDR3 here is CASSPGGGEQFF. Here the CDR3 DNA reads TGTGCCAGCAGCCCGGGGGGAGGCGAGCAGTTCTTC.

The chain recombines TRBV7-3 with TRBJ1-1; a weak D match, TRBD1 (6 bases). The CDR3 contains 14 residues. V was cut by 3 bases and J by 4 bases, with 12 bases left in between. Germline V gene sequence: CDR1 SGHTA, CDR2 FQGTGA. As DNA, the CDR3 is TGTGCCAGCAGCTTGAACAGGGAGGGCACTGAAGCTTTCTTT. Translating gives CASSLNREGTEAFF.

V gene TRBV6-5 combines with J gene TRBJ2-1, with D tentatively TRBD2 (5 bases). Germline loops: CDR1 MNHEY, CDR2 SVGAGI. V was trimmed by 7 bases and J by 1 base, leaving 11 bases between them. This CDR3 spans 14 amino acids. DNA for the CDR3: TGTGCCAGCACTAATCGGGGATCCTACAATGAGCAGTTCTTC. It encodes CASTNRGSYNEQFF.

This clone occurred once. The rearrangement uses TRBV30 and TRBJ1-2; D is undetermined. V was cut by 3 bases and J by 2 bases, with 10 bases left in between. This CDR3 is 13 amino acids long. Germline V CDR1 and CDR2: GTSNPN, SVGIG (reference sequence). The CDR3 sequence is CAWSFQANYGYTF. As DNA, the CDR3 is TGTGCCTGGAGCTTCCAGGCCAACTATGGCTACACCTTC.

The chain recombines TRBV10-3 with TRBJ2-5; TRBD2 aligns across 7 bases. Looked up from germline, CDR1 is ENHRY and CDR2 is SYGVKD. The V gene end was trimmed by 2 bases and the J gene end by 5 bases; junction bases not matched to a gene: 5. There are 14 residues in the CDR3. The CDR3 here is CAISEVAGLETQYF. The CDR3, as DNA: TGTGCCATCAGTGAGGTAGCGGGTTTGGAGACCCAGTACTTC.